These T cell receptor beta chains were read from a single sample in a study of blood T cell repertoires in COVID-19. Sequenced by immunoSEQ multiplex PCR; TCRdb stores in-frame clones only, minus some. The table lists 200,000 to 250,000 clones, approximately 78% of them singletons, with about 9% in the top ten. The source material was PBMCs or T cells enriched from blood (not recorded which). These receptors came from a middle-aged man who had recovered from COVID-19. CDR3s include the opening cysteine and the closing phenylalanine or tryptophan. D genes are given only for firm matches. Some rows mark clone size as missing; the rest say once, few, many or name a class of expanded clone.

TRBV29-1,NA,NA,TRBJ1-4,CSVASGPSEKLFF,TGCAGCGTTGCATCAGGGCCCAGTGAAAAACTGTTTTTT
TRBV2,few,TRBD1,TRBJ1-3,CASSQQGAGGNTIYF,TGTGCCAGCAGTCAACAGGGGGCAGGCGGAAACACCATATATTTT
TRBV5-1,NA,TRBD1,TRBJ1-2,CASSHRDREDDYTF,TGCGCCAGCAGCCATAGGGACAGGGAAGATGACTACACCTTC
TRBV9,once,NA,TRBJ1-1,CASSPLGEAGLAEAFF,TGTGCCAGCAGCCCGCTAGGGGAAGCTGGGCTAGCTGAAGCTTTCTTT
TRBV5-6,NA,NA,TRBJ1-5,CASSLLGQPQHF,TGTGCCAGCAGCTTACTTGGTCAGCCCCAGCATTTT
TRBV5-1,NA,NA,TRBJ1-4,CASSFGGSGNEKLFF,TGCGCCAGCAGCTTCGGAGGGTCGGGAAATGAAAAACTGTTTTTT
TRBV2,many,NA,TRBJ1-2,CASSEVADSLYGYTF,TGTGCCAGCAGTGAAGTGGCTGACAGCCTCTATGGCTACACCTTC
TRBV24-1,few,NA,TRBJ2-7,CATSDSDKSYEQYF,TGTGCCACCAGTGACTCGGACAAGTCCTACGAGCAGTACTTC
TRBV5-1,NA,TRBD1,TRBJ1-1,CASSPRDRGLLNTEAFF,TGCGCCAGCAGCCCCAGGGACAGGGGGCTCCTGAACACTGAAGCTTTCTTT
TRBV4-1,NA,TRBD1,TRBJ1-5,CASSWDRGNQPQHF,TGCGCCAGCAGCTGGGACAGGGGGAATCAGCCCCAGCATTTT
TRBV9,NA,NA,TRBJ2-2,CASSAFTGGGTGELFF,TGTGCCAGCAGCGCCTTCACAGGGGGGGGCACCGGGGAGCTGTTTTTT
TRBV5-6,NA,TRBD1,TRBJ1-2,CASSSDREPYGYTF,TGTGCCAGCAGCTCGGACAGGGAGCCTTATGGCTACACCTTC
TRBV12-3/TRBV12-4,NA,TRBD2,TRBJ2-3,CASSGGLADTQYF,TGTGCCAGCAGTGGGGGACTAGCTGATACGCAGTATTTT
TRBV19,NA,NA,TRBJ1-1,CARRIGIPPRGRNTEAFF,TGTGCCAGGAGAATTGGAATACCCCCCAGAGGGAGAAACACTGAAGCTTTCTTT
TRBV4-2,NA,TRBD1,TRBJ2-1,CASSPGQGGKGNEQFF,TGTGCCAGCAGCCCGGGACAGGGAGGTAAAGGCAATGAGCAGTTCTTC
TRBV19,NA,TRBD2,TRBJ2-1,CASSVSGGFWWFF,TGTGCCAGTAGTGTTAGCGGGGGGTTTTGGTGGTTCTTC
TRBV3-1/TRBV3-2,NA,TRBD2,TRBJ2-1,CASSPRPPAGGLEQFF,TGTGCCAGCAGCCCACGCCCCCCTGCGGGGGGACTTGAGCAGTTCTTC
TRBV19,NA,NA,TRBJ1-4,CASSLSDRINEKLFF,TGTGCCAGTAGTCTTTCAGACAGGATTAATGAAAAACTGTTTTTT
TRBV19,NA,TRBD2,TRBJ2-5,CASSIGSGAQETQYF,TGTGCCAGTAGTATAGGTAGCGGGGCCCAAGAGACCCAGTACTTC
TRBV18,NA,NA,TRBJ2-5,CASSQRGTEETQYF,TGTGCCAGCTCCCAGCGCGGGACCGAAGAGACCCAGTACTTC
TRBV11-2,NA,TRBD1,TRBJ1-4,CASSFTGTVNEKLFF,TGTGCCAGCAGCTTTACCGGGACAGTGAATGAAAAACTGTTTTTT
TRBV4-1,NA,NA,TRBJ1-3,CASSQATFDRLGNTIYF,TGCGCCAGCAGCCAAGCCACTTTCGACCGACTTGGAAACACCATATATTTT
TRBV5-1,NA,NA,TRBJ2-2,CASSLSGTNTGELFF,TGCGCCAGCAGCTTGTCAGGGACTAACACCGGGGAGCTGTTTTTT
TRBV3-1/TRBV3-2,NA,TRBD2,TRBJ2-3,CASSEAGGPGDTQYF,TGTGCCAGCAGCGAAGCGGGGGGGCCGGGGGATACGCAGTATTTT
TRBV11-2,NA,TRBD2,TRBJ2-1,CASSLTSGRGGEQFF,TGTGCCAGCAGCCTGACTAGCGGGAGGGGGGGAGAGCAGTTCTTC
TRBV6-6,NA,TRBD1,TRBJ1-2,CASRNRGKGYTF,TGTGCCAGCAGGAACAGGGGCAAGGGCTACACCTTC
TRBV5-1,once,NA,TRBJ2-7,CASSVHFSSYEQYF,TGCGCCAGCAGCGTCCACTTCTCGTCCTACGAGCAGTACTTC
TRBV5-1,NA,NA,TRBJ2-3,CASSLAGVDTTDTQYF,TGCGCCAGCAGCTTGGCAGGGGTTGACACTACAGATACGCAGTATTTT
TRBV19,NA,TRBD1,TRBJ1-4,CASRFSRQGAANEKLFF,TGTGCCAGTAGATTCTCCCGACAGGGGGCGGCTAATGAAAAACTGTTTTTT
TRBV2,NA,NA,TRBJ1-2,CASLSRGGTIYGYTF,TGTGCCAGCCTGAGCAGGGGAGGGACAATCTATGGCTACACCTTC
TRBV7-6,once,NA,TRBJ1-6,CASSLVGGYNSPLHF,TGTGCCAGCAGCTTAGTGGGGGGCTATAATTCACCCCTCCACTTT
TRBV6-5,NA,NA,TRBJ1-2,CASSYLQGSNYGYTF,TGTGCCAGCAGTTACCTTCAGGGTAGTAACTATGGCTACACCTTC
TRBV5-1,NA,NA,TRBJ2-5,CASSYATVGGGETQYF,TGCGCCAGCAGCTATGCGACAGTCGGGGGAGGAGAGACCCAGTACTTC
TRBV5-4,once,TRBD1,TRBJ2-2,CASSWDRANTGELFF,TGTGCCAGCAGCTGGGACAGGGCGAACACCGGGGAGCTGTTTTTT
TRBV11-2,NA,TRBD1,TRBJ1-1,CASSFLTGATEAFF,TGTGCCAGCAGCTTCCTTACAGGGGCCACTGAAGCTTTCTTT
TRBV2,NA,NA,TRBJ2-6,CASSAEGSGANVLTF,TGTGCCAGCAGTGCAGAGGGATCTGGGGCCAACGTCCTGACTTTC
TRBV24-1,NA,TRBD2,TRBJ2-3,CASQEAGLAETSTDTQYF,TGTGCCAGCCAAGAGGCCGGACTAGCGGAGACTAGCACAGATACGCAGTATTTT
TRBV3-1/TRBV3-2,NA,NA,TRBJ1-2,CASSQGRGGGYTF,TGTGCCAGCAGCCAGGGTAGGGGTGGTGGCTACACCTTC
TRBV11-3,once,TRBD2,TRBJ2-3,CASSPLAGVAADTQYF,TGTGCCAGCAGCCCACTAGCGGGAGTAGCGGCAGATACGCAGTATTTT
TRBV7-9,many,TRBD1,TRBJ1-2,CASSGTGDFGYTF,TGTGCCAGCAGCGGGACAGGGGATTTTGGCTACACCTTC
TRBV6-6,NA,NA,TRBJ1-1,CASSYGGNTEAFF,TGTGCCAGCAGTTATGGAGGGAACACTGAAGCTTTCTTT
TRBV19,NA,TRBD1,TRBJ1-5,CASSLDRGGNQPQHF,TGTGCCAGTAGTCTCGACAGGGGCGGCAATCAGCCCCAGCATTTT
TRBV5-1,NA,TRBD2,TRBJ2-1,CASSLGTSSYNEQFF,TGCGCCAGCAGCTTGGGGACTAGCAGCTACAATGAGCAGTTCTTC